These 2 T cell receptor beta chains were all obtained from the same sample, sequenced in a study of HIV-infected patients and healthy controls. One entry per CDR3 protein results from TCRdb running MiXCR on the 5' RACE reads. This table has tens of thousands of distinct CDR3 sequences, under 25% appearing once. Material for sequencing was CD4+ T cells from blood. Every receptor here comes from a human donor in good health.

This chain connects TRBV29-1 to TRBJ2-1, with TRBD1 matching 7 bases. The CDR3 consists of 15 residues. Germline CDR1 is SQVTM and CDR2 is ANQGSEA. CDR3 in amino acids: CRETTGTANYNEQFF. For the CDR3, the DNA is TGCAGAGAAACCACCGGGACAGCAAACTACAATGAGCAGTTCTTC.

A word on this clonotype: A much more abundant neighbour one base away suggests this may be a read error. The chain recombines TRBV7-2 with TRBJ1-1, with D possibly matching TRBD1 (6 bases). This CDR3 has 15 residues. The V end was cut by 5 bases, the J end by 4 bases, with 17 bases between. The V gene's germline CDR1 is SGHTA and CDR2 FQGNSA. CDR3 region: CASSPRQVSSTEAFF. Written as DNA, the CDR3 is TGTGCCAGCAGCCCGAGACAGGTGTCGAGCACTGAAGCTTTCTTT.